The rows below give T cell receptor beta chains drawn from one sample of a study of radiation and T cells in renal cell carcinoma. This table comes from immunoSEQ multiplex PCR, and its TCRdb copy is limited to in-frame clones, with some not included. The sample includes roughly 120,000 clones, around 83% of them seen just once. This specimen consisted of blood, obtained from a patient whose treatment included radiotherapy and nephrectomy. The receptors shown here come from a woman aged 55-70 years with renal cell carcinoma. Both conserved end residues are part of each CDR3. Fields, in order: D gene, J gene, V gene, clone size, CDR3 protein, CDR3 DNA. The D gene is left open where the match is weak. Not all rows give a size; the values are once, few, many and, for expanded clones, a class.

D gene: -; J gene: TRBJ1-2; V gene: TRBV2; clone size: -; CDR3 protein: CASSRTENYGYTF; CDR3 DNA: TGTGCCAGCAGTAGGACAGAGAACTATGGCTACACCTTC
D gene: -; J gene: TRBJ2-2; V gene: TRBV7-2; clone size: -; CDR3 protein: CASSPKVGAPGTGELFF; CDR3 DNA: TGTGCCAGCAGCCCTAAGGTGGGGGCGCCGGGGACCGGGGAGCTGTTTTTT
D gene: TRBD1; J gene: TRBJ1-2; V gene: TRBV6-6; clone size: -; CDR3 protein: CASSPFDRDYGYTF; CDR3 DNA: TGTGCCAGCAGTCCCTTCGACAGGGACTATGGCTACACCTTC
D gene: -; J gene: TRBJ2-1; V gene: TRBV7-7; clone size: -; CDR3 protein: CASSSADSSYNEQFF; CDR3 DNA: TGTGCTAGCAGCTCGGCGGACTCCTCCTACAATGAGCAGTTCTTC
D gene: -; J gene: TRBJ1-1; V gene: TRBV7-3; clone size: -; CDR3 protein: CASSITGNTEAFF; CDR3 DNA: TGTGCCAGCAGCATAACAGGGAACACTGAAGCTTTCTTT
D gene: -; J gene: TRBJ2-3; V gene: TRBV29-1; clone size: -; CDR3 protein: CSARGAGSTDTQYF; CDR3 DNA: TGCAGCGCCCGGGGGGCAGGGAGCACAGATACGCAGTATTTT
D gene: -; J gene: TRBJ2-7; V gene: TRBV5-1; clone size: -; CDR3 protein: CASRSHRDSYEQYF; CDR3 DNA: TGCGCCAGCAGGTCGCACAGGGATTCCTACGAGCAGTACTTC
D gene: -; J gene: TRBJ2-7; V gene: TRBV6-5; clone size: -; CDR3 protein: CASNPTARGDEQYF; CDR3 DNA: TGTGCCAGCAACCCGACTGCCAGGGGCGACGAGCAGTACTTC
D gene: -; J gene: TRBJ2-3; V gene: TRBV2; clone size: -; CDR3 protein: CASSLGLVTDTQYF; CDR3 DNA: TGTGCCAGCAGTTTGGGACTTGTCACAGATACGCAGTATTTT
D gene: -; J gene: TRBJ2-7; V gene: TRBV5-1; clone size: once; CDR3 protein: CASSLVGYEQYF; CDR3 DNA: TGCGCCAGCAGCTTGGTAGGTTACGAGCAGTACTTC
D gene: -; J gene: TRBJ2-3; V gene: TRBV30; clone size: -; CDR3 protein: CAWSVGPDVGTQYF; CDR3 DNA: TGTGCCTGGAGTGTGGGTCCCGATGTAGGTACGCAGTATTTT
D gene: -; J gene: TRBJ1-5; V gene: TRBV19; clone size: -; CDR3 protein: CASSVGHSNQPQHF; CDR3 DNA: TGTGCCAGTAGCGTGGGCCATAGCAATCAGCCCCAGCATTTT
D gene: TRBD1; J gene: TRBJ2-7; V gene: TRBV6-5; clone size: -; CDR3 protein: CASSYRDRGGYEQYF; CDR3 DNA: TGTGCCAGCAGTTACCGGGACAGGGGGGGCTACGAGCAGTACTTC
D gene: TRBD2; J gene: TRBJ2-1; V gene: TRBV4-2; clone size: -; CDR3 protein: CASSQIPLAGVLNEQFF; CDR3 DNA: TGTGCCAGCAGCCAGATCCCCCTCGCGGGAGTTCTCAATGAGCAGTTCTTC